This T cell receptor (beta chain) was recovered during a study of cytomegalovirus exposure and HLA in healthy donors. Researchers ran the PCR with 60 Vbeta and 13 Jbeta primers. The method was immunoSEQ multiplex PCR; TCRdb's version includes in-frame clones alone and lacks a portion of them. Here the sample spans some 150,000 clones, around 80% being singletons. V was cut by 3 bases and J by 3 bases, with 6 bases left in between. Germline V gives CDR1 MNHEY, CDR2 SMNVEV (reference sequence). The CDR3 contains 13 residues. On this clone itself: The same CDR3 is also encoded by other DNA sequences in this sample.

V and J are TRBV27 and TRBJ1-5; D call uncertain. The TCR was taken from a female donor in good health and CMV-seronegative. Material for sequencing was PBMCs. CDR3 DNA sequence: TGTGCCAGCAGTTTTTCCTCCAATCAGCCCCAGCATTTT. Its translation is CASSFSSNQPQHF.